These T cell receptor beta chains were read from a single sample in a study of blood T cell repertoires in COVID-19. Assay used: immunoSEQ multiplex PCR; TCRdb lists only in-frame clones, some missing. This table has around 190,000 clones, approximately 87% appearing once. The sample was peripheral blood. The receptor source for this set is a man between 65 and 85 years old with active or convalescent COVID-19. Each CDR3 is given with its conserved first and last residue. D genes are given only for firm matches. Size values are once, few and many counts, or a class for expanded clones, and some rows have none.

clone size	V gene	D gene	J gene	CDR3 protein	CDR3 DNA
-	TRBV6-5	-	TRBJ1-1	CASSYYRNTEVFF	TGTGCCAGCAGTTACTACAGGAACACTGAAGTTTTCTTT
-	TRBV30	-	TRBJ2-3	CAWSASGRIRWVADTQYF	TGTGCCTGGAGTGCCAGCGGCCGTATACGGTGGGTGGCAGATACGCAGTATTTT
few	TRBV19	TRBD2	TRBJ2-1	CASSMSLAANNEQFF	TGTGCCAGTAGTATGAGCCTAGCGGCTAACAATGAGCAGTTCTTC
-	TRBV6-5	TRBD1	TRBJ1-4	CASSFLQGGGEKLFF	TGTGCCAGCAGTTTTTTACAGGGGGGCGGGGAAAAACTGTTTTTT
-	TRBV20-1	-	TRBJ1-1	CSARPSVEAFF	TGCAGTGCTAGACCCTCAGTTGAAGCTTTCTTT
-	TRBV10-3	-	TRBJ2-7	CAISGQGGPYEQYF	TGTGCCATCAGTGGACAGGGAGGACCCTACGAGCAGTACTTC
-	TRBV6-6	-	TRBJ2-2	CASINQGPGELFF	TGTGCCAGCATCAATCAGGGTCCCGGGGAGCTGTTTTTT
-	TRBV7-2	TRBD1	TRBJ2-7	CASSPRPGQGYLEQYF	TGTGCCAGCAGCCCTCGTCCGGGACAGGGGTATCTCGAGCAGTACTTC
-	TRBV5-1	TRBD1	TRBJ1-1	CASSLRPGQGDTEAFF	TGCGCCAGCAGCCTCCGCCCGGGACAGGGGGACACTGAAGCTTTCTTT
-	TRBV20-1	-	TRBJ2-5	CSAREGETQYF	TGCAGTGCTAGAGAGGGCGAGACCCAGTACTTC
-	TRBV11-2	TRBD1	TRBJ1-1	CASSRTPGTGDEAFF	TGTGCCAGCAGCCGCACCCCCGGGACAGGGGATGAAGCTTTCTTT
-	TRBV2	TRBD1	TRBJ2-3	CASSGQGQGADTQYF	TGTGCCAGCAGCGGACAGGGACAGGGAGCAGATACGCAGTATTTT
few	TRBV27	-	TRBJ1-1	CASGLRGPTMNTEAFF	TGTGCCAGCGGTTTGCGGGGGCCGACCATGAACACTGAAGCTTTCTTT
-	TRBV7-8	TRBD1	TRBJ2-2	CASSLRTGHTGELFF	TGTGCCAGCAGCTTAAGGACAGGGCACACCGGGGAGCTGTTTTTT
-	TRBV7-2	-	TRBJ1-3	CASSLVTAGGNTIYF	TGTGCCAGCAGCTTAGTAACGGCAGGGGGAAACACCATATATTTT
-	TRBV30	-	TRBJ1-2	CAWSLPAATKYGYTF	TGTGCCTGGAGTCTACCGGCAGCTACTAAATATGGCTACACCTTC
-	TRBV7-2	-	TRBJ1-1	CASSPYGAANTEAFF	TGTGCCAGCAGCCCCTATGGAGCCGCGAACACTGAAGCTTTCTTT
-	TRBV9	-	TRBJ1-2	CASSVAPHEGAGYTF	TGTGCCAGCAGCGTAGCACCCCACGAGGGCGCTGGCTACACCTTC
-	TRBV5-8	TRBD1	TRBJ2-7	CASSLEGQGREQYF	TGTGCCAGCAGCTTGGAGGGACAGGGACGGGAGCAGTACTTC
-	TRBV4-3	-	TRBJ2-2	CASSQDLTVTGELFF	TGCGCCAGCAGCCAAGATCTTACGGTCACCGGGGAGCTGTTTTTT
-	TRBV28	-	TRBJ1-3	CASSPHPPVALDSGNTIYF	TGTGCCAGCAGTCCCCATCCCCCCGTCGCCCTAGACTCTGGAAACACCATATATTTT